This T cell receptor beta chain was profiled in a study of post-analysis software for immune sequencing data. The wider study: Disease trajectories encompassed relapsing-remitting, secondary progressive and progressive-relapsing multiple sclerosis.

Study results and caveats: Compared with controls, patients showed significantly lower normalized Chao1 diversity. Samples prepared in the same batch strongly co-clustered by F measure. About 5 TRBV segments occurring more often in patients than controls included TRBV5-6, TRBV5-1 and TRBV20-1.

Points on this clonotype: The antigen is undetermined.

TCR beta cDNA libraries included unique molecular identifiers. Between about 1 and 11 million T cells gave rise to 450,000 to 650,000 cDNA molecules. In TCRdb, the PCR reads were re-called with MiXCR into one record per CDR3 protein. Here the sample spans hundreds of thousands of distinct CDR3 sequences, approximately 42% being singletons. The CDR3 is made up of 15 amino acids. CDR1 and CDR2 from the germline V gene are MNHEY and SVGAGI. The germline V and J ends were trimmed by 5 bases and 2 bases, with 10 bases remaining between them. This TCR came from a girl aged 2 to 9 with multiple sclerosis. Sequencing was carried out using blood. The chain carries TRBV6-5 and TRBJ2-6; weak D call: TRBD2 (5 bases). CDR3 nucleotide sequence: TGTGCCAGCAGTAGAATGGGAGCTGGGGCCAACGTCCTGACTTTC. Protein: CASSRMGAGANVLTF.